Listed below are T cell receptor beta chains from one sample, sequenced in a study of siplizumab effects on memory and regulatory T cells. Clones were sequenced by immunoSEQ multiplex PCR, and TCRdb holds only the in-frame ones, with some missing. The table shows under 95,000 clones, with over 85% occurring only once. Sequencing was done on a sample of non-Treg CD4+ T cells sorted from blood. Receptors were obtained from a human donor in good health. The CDR3 runs from the conserved cysteine through the conserved F or W. The D gene is left open where the match is weak. Clone size is shown for a subset of rows, as once, few, many or a class of expanded clone.

>TRBV7-2|TRBJ2-3|TRBD2|few
CASSLETSGTF
TGTGCCAGCAGCTTAGAGACTAGCGGAACTTTT
>TRBV5-6|TRBJ1-5|-|-
CASSLHPRGNQPQHF
TGTGCCAGCAGCTTGCATCCCAGGGGAAATCAGCCCCAGCATTTT
>TRBV7-3|TRBJ2-2|-|-
CASSLMIPGELFF
TGTGCCAGCAGCTTAATGATACCCGGGGAGCTGTTTTTT
>TRBV27|TRBJ1-6|-|-
CASSSQGLSANTLHF
TGTGCCAGCAGTAGCCAGGGCCTCTCGGCTAACACCCTCCACTTT
>TRBV6-1|TRBJ2-5|-|-
CASSDLRVGETQYF
TGTGCCAGCAGTGATCTCAGGGTGGGAGAGACCCAGTACTTC
>TRBV7-2|TRBJ1-4|-|-
CASSLVGGTNEKLFF
TGTGCCAGCAGCTTAGTAGGGGGGACTAATGAAAAACTGTTTTTT
>TRBV6-5|TRBJ2-7|-|-
CASSPGRSYEQYF
TGTGCCAGCAGCCCCGGCCGTTCCTACGAGCAGTACTTC
>TRBV18|TRBJ2-7|TRBD2|-
CASSPVSGARGHEQYF
TGTGCCAGCTCACCAGTTAGCGGGGCCCGGGGCCACGAGCAGTACTTC
>TRBV19|TRBJ2-2|-|-
CASSIDLHSRNTGELFF
TGTGCCAGTAGTATAGATCTGCACAGTAGGAACACCGGGGAGCTGTTTTTT
>TRBV9|TRBJ2-5|TRBD2|-
CASSVDLGTSGETQYF
TGTGCCAGCAGCGTAGATCTAGGGACTAGCGGCGAGACCCAGTACTTC
>TRBV2|TRBJ1-6|-|few
CASRPNQGNSPLHF
TGTGCCAGCAGGCCGAATCAGGGTAACTCACCCCTCCACTTT
>TRBV30|TRBJ1-3|-|few
CAWSVQGPGNTIYF
TGTGCCTGGAGTGTTCAGGGACCTGGAAACACCATATATTTT
>TRBV30|TRBJ1-2|-|-
CAWSPPARGYTF
TGTGCCTGGAGTCCCCCGGCGAGAGGCTACACCTTC
>TRBV19|TRBJ1-5|-|-
CASSIYRYEQPQHF
TGTGCCAGTAGTATATACAGGTATGAACAGCCCCAGCATTTT
>TRBV19|TRBJ2-1|TRBD2|-
CASSISGGVGTYNEQFF
TGTGCCAGTAGTATTTCGGGGGGGGTAGGGACCTACAATGAGCAGTTCTTC
>TRBV2|TRBJ1-5|-|-
CASSVRPPAQHF
TGTGCCAGCAGTGTCCGACCCCCCGCCCAGCATTTT
>TRBV27|TRBJ1-1|-|-
CASSLEGGMNTEAFF
TGTGCCAGCAGTTTAGAGGGGGGAATGAACACTGAAGCTTTCTTT
>TRBV27|TRBJ1-2|TRBD1|-
CASSRTPGQTYGYTF
TGTGCCAGCAGTCGCACGCCGGGACAGACCTATGGCTACACCTTC
>TRBV5-1|TRBJ2-5|-|-
CASRLPGQLQQETQYF
TGCGCCAGCAGACTCCCGGGACAACTCCAGCAAGAGACCCAGTACTTC
>TRBV6-1|TRBJ1-1|TRBD1|-
CASSDPGEGAIEAFF
TGTGCCAGCAGTGACCCCGGTGAGGGGGCTATTGAAGCTTTCTTT
>TRBV29-1|TRBJ1-1|-|-
CSVALFRVRGAFF
TGCAGCGTTGCTCTTTTCAGGGTTCGGGGAGCTTTCTTT
>TRBV12-5|TRBJ2-7|-|-
CASGLIYEQYF
TGTGCTAGTGGGTTAATTTACGAGCAGTACTTC
>TRBV6-5|TRBJ1-1|-|-
CASSYSTNTEAFF
TGTGCCAGCAGTTACTCTACGAACACTGAAGCTTTCTTT
>TRBV5-6|TRBJ1-4|-|-
CASGEWANEKLFF
TGTGCCAGCGGGGAATGGGCTAATGAAAAACTGTTTTTT